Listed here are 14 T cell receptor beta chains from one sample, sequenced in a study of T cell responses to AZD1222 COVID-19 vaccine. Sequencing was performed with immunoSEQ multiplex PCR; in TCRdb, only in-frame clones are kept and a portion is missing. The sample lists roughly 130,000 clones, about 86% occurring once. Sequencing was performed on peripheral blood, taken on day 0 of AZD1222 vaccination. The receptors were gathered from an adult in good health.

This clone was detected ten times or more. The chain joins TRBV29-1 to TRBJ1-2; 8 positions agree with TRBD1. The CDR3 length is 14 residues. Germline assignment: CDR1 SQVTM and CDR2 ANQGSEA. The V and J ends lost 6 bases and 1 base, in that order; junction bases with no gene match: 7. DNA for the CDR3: TGCAGCGTCGATGGGACAGGCCGTAACTATGGCTACACCTTC. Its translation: CSVDGTGRNYGYTF.

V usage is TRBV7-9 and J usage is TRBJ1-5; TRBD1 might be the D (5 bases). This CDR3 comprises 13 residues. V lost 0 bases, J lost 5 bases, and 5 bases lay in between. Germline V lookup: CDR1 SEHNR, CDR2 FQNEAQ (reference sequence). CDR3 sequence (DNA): TGTGCCAGCAGCTTAGCCAGGGATCAGCCCCAGCATTTT. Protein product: CASSLARDQPQHF.

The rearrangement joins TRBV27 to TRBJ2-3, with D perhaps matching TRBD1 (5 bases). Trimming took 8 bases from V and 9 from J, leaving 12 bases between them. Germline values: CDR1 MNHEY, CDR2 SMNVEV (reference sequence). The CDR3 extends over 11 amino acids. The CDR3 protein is CASSWGRTQYF. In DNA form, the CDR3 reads TGTGCCAGCTCCTGGGGCAGAACGCAGTATTTT.

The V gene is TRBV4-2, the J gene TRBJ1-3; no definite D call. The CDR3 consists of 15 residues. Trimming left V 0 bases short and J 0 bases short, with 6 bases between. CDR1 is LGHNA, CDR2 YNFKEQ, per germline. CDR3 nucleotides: TGTGCCAGCAGCCAAGACCACGGCTCTGGAAACACCATATATTTT. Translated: CASSQDHGSGNTIYF.

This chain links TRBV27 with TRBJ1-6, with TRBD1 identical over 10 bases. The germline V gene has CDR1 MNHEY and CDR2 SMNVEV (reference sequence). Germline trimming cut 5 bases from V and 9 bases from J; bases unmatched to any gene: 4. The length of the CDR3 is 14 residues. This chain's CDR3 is CASSRDRGFSPLHF. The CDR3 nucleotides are TGTGCCAGCAGTCGGGACAGGGGTTTTTCACCCCTCCACTTT.

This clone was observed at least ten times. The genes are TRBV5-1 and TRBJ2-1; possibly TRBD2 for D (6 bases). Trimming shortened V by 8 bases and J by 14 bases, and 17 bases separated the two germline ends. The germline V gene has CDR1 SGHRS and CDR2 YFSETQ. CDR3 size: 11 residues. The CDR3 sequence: CASDAAGYKFF. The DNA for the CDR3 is TGCGCCAGTGATGCGGCGGGGTACAAGTTCTTC.

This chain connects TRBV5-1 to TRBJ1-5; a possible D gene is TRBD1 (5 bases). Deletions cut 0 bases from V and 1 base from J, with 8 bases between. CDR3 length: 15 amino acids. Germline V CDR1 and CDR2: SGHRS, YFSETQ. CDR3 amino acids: CASSLGQTSNQPQHF. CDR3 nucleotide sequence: TGCGCCAGCAGCTTGGGACAGACAAGCAATCAGCCCCAGCATTTT.

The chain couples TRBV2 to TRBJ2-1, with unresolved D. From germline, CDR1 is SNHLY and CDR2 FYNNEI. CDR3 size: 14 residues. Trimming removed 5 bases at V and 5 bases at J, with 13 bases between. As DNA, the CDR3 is TGTGCCAGCAGTCCGCCCAACCGGGACAATGAGCAGTTCTTC. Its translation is CASSPPNRDNEQFF. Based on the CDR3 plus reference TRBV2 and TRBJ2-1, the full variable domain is EPEVTQTPSHQVTQMGQEVILRCVPISNHLYFYWYRQILGQKVEFLVSFYNNEISEKSEIFDDQFSVERPDGSNFTLKIRSTKLEDSAMYFCASSPPNRDNEQFFGPGTRLTVL.

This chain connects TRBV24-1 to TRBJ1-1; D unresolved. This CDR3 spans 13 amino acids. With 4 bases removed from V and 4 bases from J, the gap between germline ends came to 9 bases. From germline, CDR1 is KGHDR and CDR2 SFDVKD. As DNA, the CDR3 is TGTGCCACCAGTGACCCTGCATCCACTGAAGCTTTCTTT. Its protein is CATSDPASTEAFF.

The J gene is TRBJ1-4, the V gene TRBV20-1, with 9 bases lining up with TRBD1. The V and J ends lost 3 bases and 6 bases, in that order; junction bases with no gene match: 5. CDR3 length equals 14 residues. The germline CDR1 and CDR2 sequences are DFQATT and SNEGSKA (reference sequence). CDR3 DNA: TGCAGTGCTAGTGGGACAGGGACTTATGAAAAACTGTTTTTT. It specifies CSASGTGTYEKLFF.

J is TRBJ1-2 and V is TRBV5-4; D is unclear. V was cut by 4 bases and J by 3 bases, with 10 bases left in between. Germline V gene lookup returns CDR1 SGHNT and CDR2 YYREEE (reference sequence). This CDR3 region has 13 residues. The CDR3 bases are TGTGCCAGCAGCATAGAGGGCCACTATGGCTACACCTTC. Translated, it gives CASSIEGHYGYTF.

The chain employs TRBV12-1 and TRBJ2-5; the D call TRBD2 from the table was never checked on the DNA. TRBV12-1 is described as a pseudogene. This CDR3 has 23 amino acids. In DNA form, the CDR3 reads TGTGCCAGCAGCTTCTCCCCTCTTAAGCACTGGGCTAGCGGGAGGGGATTTGGGGAGACCCAGTACTTC. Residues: CASSFSPLKHWASGRGFGETQYF.

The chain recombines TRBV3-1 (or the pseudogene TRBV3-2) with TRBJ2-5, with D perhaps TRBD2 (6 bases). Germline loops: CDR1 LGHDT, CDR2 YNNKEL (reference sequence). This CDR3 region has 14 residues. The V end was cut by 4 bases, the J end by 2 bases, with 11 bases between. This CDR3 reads CASSLRDFQETQYF. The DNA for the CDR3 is TGTGCCAGCAGCCTACGGGACTTTCAAGAGACCCAGTACTTC.

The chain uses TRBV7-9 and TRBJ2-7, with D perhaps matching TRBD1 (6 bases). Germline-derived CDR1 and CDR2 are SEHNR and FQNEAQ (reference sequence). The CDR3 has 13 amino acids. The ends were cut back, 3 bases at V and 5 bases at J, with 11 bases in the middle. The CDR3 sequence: CASSFTGPNEQYF. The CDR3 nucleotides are TGTGCCAGCAGCTTTACAGGGCCCAACGAGCAGTACTTC.